The clone carrying this T cell receptor beta chain was seen more than once but under ten times. This specimen belongs to a study of blood T cell repertoires in COVID-19. Overall study: Researchers got acute and convalescent COVID-19 samples from the United States, Italy and Spain.

Methods used by the authors: Counts of nucleated cells, estimated from reference gene primer amplification, were obtained. Generated by immunoSEQ multiplex PCR, the TCRdb table keeps only in-frame clones and is missing some. The DNA gave D and trimming, while V, J and clone size come from that table. Here the sample spans tens of thousands of clones, 90% to 95% being singletons. The V end was cut by 7 bases, the J end by 5 bases, with 27 bases between. The CDR3 is 18 residues long. Looked up from germline, CDR1 is LNHDA and CDR2 is SQIVND (reference sequence). This chain connects TRBV19 to TRBJ1-5; possible D gene TRBD1, 6 bases. Sequencing was carried out using peripheral blood. The receptor was isolated from a man in his fifties with active COVID-19. CDR3 sequence: CASTRRGGAAKLDQPQHF. CDR3 sequence (DNA): TGTGCCAGTACCCGAAGGGGGGGGGCCGCAAAGTTGGATCAGCCCCAGCATTTT.